The rows below give T cell receptor beta chains drawn from one sample of a study of cytomegalovirus exposure and HLA in healthy donors. The data were produced by immunoSEQ multiplex PCR, yet TCRdb's version contains in-frame clones alone and is incomplete. The data hold about 110,000 clones, with 70% to 80% observed a single time. Sequencing was done on a sample of PBMCs. These receptors were collected from a young man in good health and CMV-seronegative. Each CDR3 is given with its conserved first and last residue. Each record gives: V gene, CDR3 protein.

>TRBV11-2
CASTLQGRRNTEAFF
>TRBV7-5
CARSLGQGRDEQYF
>TRBV7-6
CASSLAQGDGYTF
>TRBV20-1
CSAIRGQAQHF
>TRBV6-1
CAHQRAPWETQYF
>TRBV6-1
CASETYEYYEQYF
>TRBV19
CASSIAGGIEAFF
>TRBV15
CATSRDLVSGRYQPQHF
>TRBV4-2
CASSQDLTGVGANYGYTF
>TRBV5-6
CASSPIGLAGGSSYEQYF
>TRBV7-8
CASSPVGGAYNEQFF
>TRBV6-1
CASSEEQGGSYEQYF
>TRBV20-1
CSAGQETQYF
>TRBV9
CASSVDTVPSYNEQFF
>TRBV15
CATSRAGTSGVRFF
>TRBV7-9
CASSPTGLPIEQYF
>TRBV9
CASSVDPRVNYGYTF
>TRBV25-1
CASSSQTDTNTGELFF
>TRBV6-9
CASSYLNGTEAFF
>TRBV9
CASSVAAGPEPQYF
>TRBV9
CASSVGGGGATDTQYF
>TRBV7-9
CSSSLEPANYGYTF
>TRBV19
CASSIDASSGESDEQFF
>TRBV9
CASSAPADSNQPQHF
>TRBV7-2
CASRAAMRVDTQYF
>TRBV28
CASSSGTESSYEQYF
>TRBV2
CASSSDRGRGETQYF
>TRBV6-5
CASSTDRWNTGELFF
>TRBV27
CASSLSAGAQHNEQFF
>TRBV21-1
CASSKGRGLNTEAFF
>TRBV6-5
CASSAQGERNYGYTF
>TRBV25-1
CASSDFGDIQYF